The TCR beta chain under discussion was sequenced for a study of blood T cell repertoires in COVID-19. Study background: T cells, B-cell-depleted T cells, or PBMCs provided the cDNA or gDNA that served as material.

Authors' data handling: Estimates of nucleated cell counts were drawn from the amplification of reference gene primers. The method was immunoSEQ multiplex PCR; TCRdb's version includes in-frame clones alone and lacks a portion of them. V, J and clone size derive from that table, while D and trimming were established from the DNA sequence. In the table there are 150,000 to 200,000 clones, 85% to 90% of which are singletons. The CDR3 contains 13 residues. Germline assignment: CDR1 LGHNT and CDR2 FRNRAP. The V end was cut by 1 base, the J end by 4 bases, with 7 bases between. Clinical history reported by participants formed the basis on which cohorts were assigned.

Sequencing was performed on PBMCs or T cells enriched from blood (not recorded which). V is TRBV12-5 and J is TRBJ1-2, with D possibly being TRBD1 (5 bases). This sequence was found in a woman in her forties or fifties who had recovered from COVID-19. The CDR3 sequence: CASGLEGIYGYTF. The DNA of the CDR3 is TGTGCTAGTGGTTTGGAGGGGATCTATGGCTACACCTTC.